A selection of T cell receptor beta chains follows, all from one sample in a study of cytotoxic CD8 clonotypes in ibrutinib-treated CLL. The data were produced by immunoSEQ multiplex PCR, yet TCRdb's version contains in-frame clones alone and is incomplete. Here the sample spans fewer than 300,000 clones, approximately 79% being singletons. The specimen comprised PBMCs, sampled at disease progression, from a patient treated with ibrutinib. Receptors originate from a human donor with chronic lymphocytic leukemia. CDR3s include the opening cysteine and the closing phenylalanine or tryptophan. D genes are given only for firm matches. Only part of the rows carry a size: once, few, many, or a class if the clone is expanded.

j_call cdr3_length d_call clone_size v_call cdr3_nt cdr3_aa
TRBJ1-1 14 NA NA TRBV29-1 TGCAGCGCGACAGGAGTGTTCATGAACACTGAAGCTTTCTTT CSATGVFMNTEAFF
TRBJ2-1 14 TRBD1 NA TRBV11-2 TGTGCCAGCAGCCCTAGACAGGGTTACAATGAGCAGTTCTTC CASSPRQGYNEQFF
TRBJ1-5 13 NA few TRBV6-6 TGTGCCAGCAGGGATAATAGCAATCAGCCCCAGCATTTT CASRDNSNQPQHF
TRBJ2-1 14 TRBD1 NA TRBV6-5 TGTGCCACATACGAACAGGGGCGACCGAATGAGCAGTTCTTC CATYEQGRPNEQFF
TRBJ2-4 12 NA NA TRBV6-1 TGTGCCAGCAGTCTGGGCGAGGGCATTCAGTACTTC CASSLGEGIQYF
TRBJ1-5 14 TRBD1 NA TRBV15 TGTGCCACCACTTCCACAGGGGGTAATCAGCCCCAGCATTTT CATTSTGGNQPQHF
TRBJ1-5 14 NA NA TRBV6-6 TGTGCCAGCACCATTTGGGGGGCCGATCAGCCCCAGCATTTT CASTIWGADQPQHF
TRBJ1-2 13 NA NA TRBV29-1 TGCAGCGTTGTTTACAGAGGGGGCTATGGCTACACCTTC CSVVYRGGYGYTF
TRBJ2-3 15 TRBD2 NA TRBV7-9 TGTGCCAGCAGCAGGACTAGCGGGGGCACAGATACGCAGTATTTT CASSRTSGGTDTQYF
TRBJ1-2 16 NA NA TRBV6-5 TGTGCCAGCAGTTACTCGATTAACTTTCTCGCGATTTGGGTTGACTTC CASSYSINFLAIWVDF
TRBJ2-5 15 TRBD2 NA TRBV7-2 TGTGCCAGCAGCCGCCCCGGGACTAGCGGAGAGACCCAGTACTTC CASSRPGTSGETQYF
TRBJ1-1 16 NA NA TRBV18 TGTGCCAGCTCCCGCAACCTCGGACCGGGCAGGACTGAAGCTTTCTTT CASSRNLGPGRTEAFF
TRBJ2-3 12 NA NA TRBV9 TGTGCCAGCAGCGGAAGCACAGATACGCAGTATTTT CASSGSTDTQYF
TRBJ2-7 14 NA NA TRBV25-1 TGTGCCAGCAGTAGAATTGGCAGCAGCTACGAGCAGTACTTC CASSRIGSSYEQYF
TRBJ1-2 15 TRBD1 NA TRBV28 TGTGCCAGCAGAGAAGGGGACAGGGGCTACTATGGCTACACCTTC CASREGDRGYYGYTF
TRBJ2-7 13 NA NA TRBV9 TGTGCCAGCAGCTCCGGACTTAGCTACGAGCAGTACTTC CASSSGLSYEQYF
TRBJ2-1 16 NA once TRBV5-1 TGCGCCAGTACAATATTCGCTCACGGGAGAAGCGATGAGCAGTTCTTC CASTIFAHGRSDEQFF
TRBJ2-4 14 NA NA TRBV5-4 TGTGCCAGCAGCGGGCAGCACGCCAAAAACATTCAGTACTTC CASSGQHAKNIQYF
TRBJ2-7 14 TRBD2 NA TRBV27 TGTGCCAGCAGTTTATATAGCGGGGCTAGGGAGCAGTACTTC CASSLYSGAREQYF
TRBJ2-7 13 NA NA TRBV28 TGTGCCAGCAGTTTTGAGGGCAGAGACGAGCAGTACTTC CASSFEGRDEQYF
TRBJ1-1 15 NA NA TRBV29-1 TGCAGCGTTGAAGACAGTCAGTTCATGAACACTGAAGCTTTCTTT CSVEDSQFMNTEAFF
TRBJ2-3 15 NA NA TRBV4-1 TGCGCCAGCAGCCAAGAGTCGGGATTCCCAGATACGCAGTATTTT CASSQESGFPDTQYF
TRBJ1-4 13 NA NA TRBV6-6 TGTGCCAGCAGTTACTCAGATTACGAAAAACTGTTTTTT CASSYSDYEKLFF
TRBJ1-6 15 NA NA TRBV19 TGTGCCAGTAGTATTTTAAGGGGTCCGGGTTCACCCCTCCACTTT CASSILRGPGSPLHF
TRBJ2-1 14 NA once TRBV5-4 TGTGCCAGCAGCTTGGAACAGTTCCACAATGAGCAGTTCTTC CASSLEQFHNEQFF
TRBJ2-2 18 TRBD2 NA TRBV7-9 TGTGCCAGCTTACTGTGGGGACTAGCGGGAGGCAACACCGGGGAGCTGTTTTTT CASLLWGLAGGNTGELFF
TRBJ2-1 13 NA few TRBV5-4 TGTGCCAGCAGCCGGGCGTCTTACAATGAGCAGTTCTTC CASSRASYNEQFF
TRBJ1-6 14 NA NA TRBV7-3 TGTGCCAGCAGCTTGCAGGGGTTTGGCTCACCCCTCCACTTT CASSLQGFGSPLHF
TRBJ1-1 13 NA NA TRBV19 TGTGCCAGTAGTATTCAGGGGAACACTGAAGCTTTCTTT CASSIQGNTEAFF
TRBJ2-3 16 NA NA TRBV19 TGTGCCAGTAACCAAGACCCGGTGGTGAGCACAGATACGCAGTATTTT CASNQDPVVSTDTQYF
TRBJ2-5 12 NA NA TRBV25-1 TGTGCCAGCAGCTCGAGGGGGGAGACCCAGTACTTC CASSSRGETQYF
TRBJ2-7 11 NA NA TRBV29-1 TGCAGCGTATCTAGCGTCCACGAGCAGTACTTC CSVSSVHEQYF
TRBJ1-1 16 NA NA TRBV21-1 TGTGCCAGCAGCAACACCAGGGAGGGATACAACACTGAAGCTTTCTTT CASSNTREGYNTEAFF
TRBJ2-3 16 NA NA TRBV19 TGTGCCAGTAACCACAGCCCATCCTCTAGCACAGATACGCAGTATTTT CASNHSPSSSTDTQYF
TRBJ2-7 14 TRBD2 few TRBV5-1 TGCGCCAGCAGCACAGATAGCGGGAGATACGAGCAGTACTTC CASSTDSGRYEQYF
TRBJ1-5 15 NA NA TRBV7-2 TGTGCCAGCAGCTGGCGAGGGGGTAGCAATCAGCCCCAGCATTTT CASSWRGGSNQPQHF